These 24 T cell receptor beta chains were all obtained from the same sample, sequenced in a study of T cell responses to AZD1222 COVID-19 vaccine. Repertoires were generated with immunoSEQ multiplex PCR, while TCRdb's copy carries only in-frame clones and drops some. The data show some 170,000 clones, 85% to 95% seen once. This specimen was peripheral blood, taken on day 0 of AZD1222 vaccination. These receptors all stem from an adult in good health.

The J gene is TRBJ1-2, the V gene TRBV7-2; D may be TRBD1 (5 bases). The CDR3 sequence is 14 residues long. V gave up 3 bases and J gave up 1 base, with 9 bases separating them. Germline assignment: CDR1 SGHTA and CDR2 FQGNSA. CDR3 nucleotides: TGTGCCAGCAGCTTGGGGGGAAGTAACTATGGCTACACCTTC. Amino acids: CASSLGGSNYGYTF.

This clone was counted a single time. This CDR3 reads CASSSASGNNEQFF. The CDR3 DNA follows: TGTGCCAGCAGCTCGGCTAGCGGCAACAATGAGCAGTTCTTC. This chain links TRBV7-9 with TRBJ2-1; 7 bases align to TRBD2. The CDR3 extends over 14 amino acids. J lost 5 bases, V lost 4 bases, and 5 bases had no gene match. In germline, CDR1 is SEHNR, CDR2 FQNEAQ (reference sequence). Drawing the rest from reference TRBV7-9 and TRBJ2-1, the complete variable domain is DTGVSQNPRHKITKRGQNVTFRCDPISEHNRLYWYRQTLGQGPEFLTYFQNEAQLEKSRLLSDRFSAERPKGSFSTLEIQRTEQGDSAMYLCASSSASGNNEQFFGPGTRLTVL.

The chain recombines TRBV7-2 with TRBJ2-1, with 7 bases matching TRBD2. CDR3 length: 16 amino acids. V lost 1 base to trimming and J lost 3 bases; unmatched junction nucleotides: 6. Germline CDR1 reads SGHTA; CDR2 reads FQGNSA. As DNA, the CDR3 is TGTGCCAGCAGCTTAGAGGCAGGGAGGGTCTACAATGAGCAGTTCTTC. It is translated as CASSLEAGRVYNEQFF.

This sequence joins TRBV18 and TRBJ1-1, with D tentatively TRBD1 (5 bases). The CDR3 is 12 residues long. Germline V gives CDR1 KGHSH, CDR2 LQKENI. With 4 bases removed from V and 7 bases from J, the gap between germline ends came to 10 bases. The CDR3 DNA follows: TGTGCCAGCTCACTTTCGGGGGATGAAGCTTTCTTT. It yields the protein CASSLSGDEAFF. Based on the CDR3 plus reference TRBV18 and TRBJ1-1, the full variable domain is NAGVMQNPRHLVRRRGQEARLRCSPMKGHSHVYWYRQLPEEGLKFMVYLQKENIIDESGMPKERFSAEFPKEGPSILRIQQVVRGDSAAYFCASSLSGDEAFFGQGTRLTVV.

The chain carries TRBV19 and TRBJ2-7, with TRBD1 matching over 10 bases. The germline CDR1 and CDR2 sequences are LNHDA and SQIVND (reference sequence). With V trimmed by 7 bases and J by 5 bases, 8 bases remained unmatched. The CDR3 length is 14 residues. CDR3 loop: CASTHRDRGHEQYF. CDR3 sequence (DNA): TGTGCCAGTACGCACCGGGACAGGGGCCACGAGCAGTACTTC.

This clone was found once. The chain has TRBV6-4 and TRBJ2-3, with no clear D. V shed 8 bases and J shed 0 bases, with 15 bases lying between them. The germline V gene has CDR1 MRHNA and CDR2 SNTAGT. The CDR3 is 15 residues long. This CDR3 reads CASPPVGSSTDTQYF. The DNA of the CDR3 is TGTGCCAGCCCCCCTGTCGGTTCTAGCACAGATACGCAGTATTTT.

Only one count was recorded for this clone. The J gene is TRBJ1-2, the V gene TRBV12-3 or TRBV12-4, with TRBD1 as a possible D gene (5 bases). Trimming took 2 bases from V and 8 from J, leaving 9 bases between them. This CDR3 comprises 12 residues. The CDR3 DNA is TGTGCCAGCAGTTTACAGGGTAGGGGCTACACCTTC. It translates to CASSLQGRGYTF.

The chain joins TRBV10-3 to TRBJ1-4; 8 nucleotides match TRBD1. The CDR3 runs to 13 residues. The V segment lost 6 bases and the J segment 7 bases; nucleotides outside the gene matches: 4. CDR1 and CDR2 (germline): ENHRY, SYGVKD. As DNA, the CDR3 is TGTGCCATCAGAGAGACAGGGGTTGAAAAACTGTTTTTT. Translated: CAIRETGVEKLFF.

This chain links TRBV10-3 with TRBJ1-1, with D tentatively TRBD1 (5 bases). CDR1 and CDR2 from the germline V gene are ENHRY and SYGVKD. V dropped 3 bases and J dropped 0 bases, with 11 bases sitting between them. The CDR3 contains 15 residues. DNA for the CDR3: TGTGCCATCAGTGATCTTGGACAAATGAACACTGAAGCTTTCTTT. It codes for CAISDLGQMNTEAFF.

This chain connects TRBV19 to TRBJ2-2; 12 nucleotides line up with TRBD2. The CDR3 totals 17 residues. Germline loops: CDR1 LNHDA, CDR2 SQIVND (reference sequence). The junction had 6 bases not matched to a gene; V was cut back by 1 base and J by 6 bases. CDR3 coding DNA: TGTGCCAGTAGTATAGGAAGACTAGCGGGAGTAGCCGGGGAGCTGTTTTTT. Amino acid sequence: CASSIGRLAGVAGELFF.

The V call is TRBV11-2, the J call TRBJ2-5, with D unresolved. Deletions cut 2 bases from V and 5 bases from J, with 9 bases between. Germline V gene lookup returns CDR1 SGHAT and CDR2 FQNNGV. This CDR3 contains 13 residues. CDR3 amino acids: CASSLWADETQYF. Written as DNA, the CDR3 is TGTGCCAGCAGCTTATGGGCAGATGAGACCCAGTACTTC.

A few counts support this clone. J is TRBJ1-6 and V is TRBV9; possible D gene TRBD1, 5 bases. The CDR3 loop spans 14 amino acids. Germline CDR1 is SGDLS and CDR2 is YYNGEE. V dropped 3 bases and J dropped 8 bases, with 12 bases sitting between them. The CDR3 coding sequence is TGTGCCAGCAGCGCGGGACCGCAATATTCACCCCTCCACTTT. Protein product: CASSAGPQYSPLHF.

The chain uses TRBV6-1 and TRBJ2-1; the match to TRBD2 covers 10 bases. Trimming at V came to 4 bases and at J to 0 bases, leaving 6 bases not matched to a gene. Germline V CDR1 and CDR2: MNHNS, SASEGT. This CDR3 comprises 17 residues. The CDR3 sequence: CASSGAGGVNSYNEQFF. The DNA for the CDR3 is TGTGCCAGCAGTGGAGCGGGAGGGGTGAACTCCTACAATGAGCAGTTCTTC.

The V call is TRBV6-5, the J call TRBJ2-1, with D tentatively TRBD2 (5 bases). The CDR3 consists of 15 residues. V was trimmed by 6 bases and J by 5 bases, leaving 17 bases between them. Germline V gives CDR1 MNHEY, CDR2 SVGAGI. The CDR3 region is CASSLLVGLHNEQFF. The DNA of the CDR3 is TGTGCCAGCAGCTTACTAGTCGGGCTTCACAATGAGCAGTTCTTC.

The V and J genes are TRBV3-1 (or the pseudogene TRBV3-2) and TRBJ2-1; 10 bases match TRBD2. Germline V CDR1 and CDR2: LGHDT, YNNKEL (reference sequence). V shed 0 bases, J shed 5 bases, and the junction held 10 bases outside the gene matches. The CDR3 totals 18 residues. CDR3 nucleotide sequence: TGTGCCAGCAGCCAAGAGTCACGAGCGGGAGGGCCGAACAATGAGCAGTTCTTC. Translated: CASSQESRAGGPNNEQFF.

This sequence joins TRBV3-1 (or the pseudogene TRBV3-2) and TRBJ1-2; possible D gene TRBD1, 5 bases. The V end was cut by 1 base, the J end by 7 bases, with 13 bases between. Germline CDR1 and CDR2: LGHDT and YNNKEL (reference sequence). The CDR3 covers 14 residues. In DNA form, the CDR3 reads TGTGCCAGCAGCCAAGCCAGGGCTCAGGGTGGCTACACCTTC. As protein: CASSQARAQGGYTF.

The gene calls are TRBV2 and TRBJ2-7, with D possibly TRBD2 on 6 matching bases. The CDR3 sequence is 12 residues long. The V gene lost 8 bases and the J gene lost 2 bases, with 10 bases spanning the gap. Germline V gives CDR1 SNHLY, CDR2 FYNNEI. In nucleotides, the CDR3 is TGTGCCAGCGGGGCGGGACCCTACGAGCAGTACTTC. Translated, it gives CASGAGPYEQYF.

The chain recombines TRBV19 with TRBJ2-7; D perhaps matches TRBD2 (5 bases). This CDR3 is built from 15 residues. V lost 1 base and J lost 0, with 10 bases in between. Germline V gives CDR1 LNHDA, CDR2 SQIVND (reference sequence). CDR3 nucleotides: TGTGCCAGTAGTATAGCTGAGCGGAGCTCCTACGAGCAGTACTTC. This encodes CASSIAERSSYEQYF.

The chain has TRBV6-5 and TRBJ1-1, with D possibly matching TRBD1 (5 bases). V was pared by 6 bases and J by 5 bases, with 10 bases between. In germline, CDR1 is MNHEY, CDR2 SVGAGI. The length of the CDR3 is 12 residues. CDR3 amino acids: CASRLGGTEAFF. CDR3 DNA: TGTGCCAGCAGGTTGGGGGGGACTGAAGCTTTCTTT.

This clone showed up just once. The rearrangement joins TRBV11-2 to TRBJ2-6, with D unclear. The length of the CDR3 is 15 residues. V was shortened by 3 bases and J by 1 base, with 7 bases between the two germline ends. The V gene's germline CDR1 is SGHAT and CDR2 FQNNGV. This CDR3 is CASSFMWSGANVLTF. Here the CDR3 DNA reads TGTGCCAGCAGCTTCATGTGGTCTGGGGCCAACGTCCTGACTTTC.

The chain uses TRBV27 and TRBJ1-2, with 7 positions matching TRBD1. With V trimmed by 5 bases and J by 4 bases, 13 bases remained unmatched. The CDR3 length is 16 residues. The germline V gene encodes CDR1 MNHEY and CDR2 SMNVEV (reference sequence). The CDR3 region has the DNA TGTGCCAGCAGTACATCCACGGGACAGCTACCCTATGGCTACACCTTC. Protein sequence: CASSTSTGQLPYGYTF.

This clone was seen just once. The chain couples TRBV5-1 to TRBJ1-3; 7 bases map to TRBD1. Germline CDR1 reads SGHRS; CDR2 reads YFSETQ. The CDR3 covers 16 residues. J gave up 0 bases and V 4 bases, and 7 bases lay outside the gene matches. The CDR3 loop is CASSRQGDHSGNTIYF. The DNA for the CDR3 is TGCGCCAGCAGCCGACAGGGAGACCACTCTGGAAACACCATATATTTT.

J is TRBJ1-2 and V is TRBV5-8; 9 bases fit TRBD1. Germline values: CDR1 SGHTS, CDR2 YDEGEE. This CDR3 is built from 14 residues. V gave up 4 bases and J gave up 5 bases; unmatched junction bases: 6. The CDR3, as DNA: TGTGCCAGCAGCCTTGCGGACAGGGGATATGGCTACACCTTC. It specifies CASSLADRGYGYTF.

This clone occurred a few times. CDR3 DNA: TGTGCCAGCAGCCCCTCAGACAGTGAGCAGTTCTTC. It codes for CASSPSDSEQFF. The V call is TRBV12-3 or TRBV12-4, the J call TRBJ2-1; D perhaps matches TRBD1 (5 bases). This CDR3 is built from 12 residues. The germline V and J ends were trimmed by 6 bases and 9 bases, with 12 bases remaining between them.